A selection of T cell receptor beta chains follows, all from one sample in a study of blood T cells in healthy people across ages. TCRdb re-called the 5' RACE reads with MiXCR, one entry per CDR3 protein. The sample lists some 1.6 million distinct CDR3 sequences, 30% to 40% occurring once. Sequencing input: blood. These receptors all come from a young woman in good health. Both conserved end residues are part of each CDR3. D genes are given only for firm matches. The size of a clone is reported for some rows only, either as once, few or many, or as a class for expanded clones.

j_call v_call d_call clone_size cdr3_nt cdr3_aa
TRBJ2-1 TRBV27 NA NA TGTGCCAGCAGATGGACCGCCGACAATGAGCAGTTCTTC CASRWTADNEQFF
TRBJ2-7 TRBV10-3 NA many TGTGCCATCAGTCCAGGGGAATCGACCGCCTACGAGCAGTACTTC CAISPGESTAYEQYF
TRBJ2-1 TRBV11-1 NA few TGTGCCAGCAGCCCGGGGCAGGACTTACCCCACAATGAGCAGTTCTTC CASSPGQDLPHNEQFF
TRBJ2-3 TRBV6-7 NA NA TGTGCCACCCATAGCACAGATACGCAGTATTTT CATHSTDTQYF
TRBJ2-3 TRBV10-1 TRBD1 many TGCGCCAGCAGTGGAACAGGGACAGGGGCAGATACGCAGTATTTT CASSGTGTGADTQYF
TRBJ2-1 TRBV11-1 NA NA TGTGCCAGCAGCTCCCGTTTTAACGGCAATGAGCAGTTCTTC CASSSRFNGNEQFF
TRBJ2-5 TRBV12-3/TRBV12-4 NA NA TGTGCCAGCAAGTACTCAGACCAAGAGACCCAGTACTTC CASKYSDQETQYF
TRBJ2-7 TRBV28 TRBD1 NA TGTGCCAGCCGCGGGACAGGGTTGTCCGAGCAGTACTTC CASRGTGLSEQYF
TRBJ1-1 TRBV12-3/TRBV12-4 NA NA TGTGCCAGCAGTCCCACGACAACTATGAACACTGAAGCTTTCTTT CASSPTTTMNTEAFF
TRBJ2-7 TRBV18 NA NA TGTGCCAGCTCCCTCCCCAGTAAGCGCGAGCAGTACTTC CASSLPSKREQYF
TRBJ1-1 TRBV9 NA NA TGTGCCAGCAGCGCCGCGTTCGGGGGGCCGAACACTGAAGCTTTCTTT CASSAAFGGPNTEAFF
TRBJ2-1 TRBV7-2 TRBD2 NA TGTGCCAGCAGACCACCGGGACTAGCGACTCATGAGCAGTTCTTC CASRPPGLATHEQFF
TRBJ2-1 TRBV20-1 TRBD2 NA TGCAGTGCTAGAGATCCCCTAGCGGGGGGGGTTTACAATGAGCAGTTCTTC CSARDPLAGGVYNEQFF
TRBJ1-6 TRBV29-1 TRBD1 NA TGCAGCGCAGGACAGGCCGGTTCACCCCTCCACTTT CSAGQAGSPLHF
TRBJ1-1 TRBV20-1 TRBD1 NA TGCAGTGCTACTCACAGGGGGAAAAGGACCACTGAAGCTTTCTTT CSATHRGKRTTEAFF
TRBJ2-7 TRBV6-5 NA NA TGTGCCAGCAGTACGGGGGACAGAGCCTACGAGCAGTACTTC CASSTGDRAYEQYF
TRBJ2-1 TRBV30 TRBD1 NA TGTGCCTGGAGTGACCGGGACAGACAGTTCTTC CAWSDRDRQFF
TRBJ2-2 TRBV7-9 NA NA TGTGCCAGCAGCGGGGAGTGGGCCGGGGAGCTGTTTTTT CASSGEWAGELFF
TRBJ1-2 TRBV6-5 TRBD1 NA TGTGCCAGCAGTTTCAATCAGGGGGCTCGGGGCTACACCTTC CASSFNQGARGYTF
TRBJ2-3 TRBV27 NA NA TGTACCAGCAGCCACGGTGGCGCAGGGACAGATACGCAGTATTTT CTSSHGGAGTDTQYF